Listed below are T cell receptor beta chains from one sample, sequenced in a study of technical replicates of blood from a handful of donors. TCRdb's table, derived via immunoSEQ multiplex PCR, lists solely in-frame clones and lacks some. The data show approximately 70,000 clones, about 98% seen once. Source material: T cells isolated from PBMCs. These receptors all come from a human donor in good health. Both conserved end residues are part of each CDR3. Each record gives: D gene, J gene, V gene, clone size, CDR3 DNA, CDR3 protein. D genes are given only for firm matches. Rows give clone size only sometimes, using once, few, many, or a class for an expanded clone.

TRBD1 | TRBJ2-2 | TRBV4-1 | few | TGCGCCAGCAGCGACAGGGGGAACACCGGGGAGCTGTTTTTT | CASSDRGNTGELFF
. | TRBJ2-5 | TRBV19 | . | TGTGCCAGTAGTCCTTATCACAGGGACCAAGAGACCCAGTACTTC | CASSPYHRDQETQYF
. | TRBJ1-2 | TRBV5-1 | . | TGCGCCAGCAGCTCCTACTATACAGGGTCCCAACGTTATGGCTACACCTTC | CASSSYYTGSQRYGYTF
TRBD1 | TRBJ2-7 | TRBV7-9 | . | TGTGCCAGCTGCCGGGACAGGGGACACGAGCAGTACTTC | CASCRDRGHEQYF
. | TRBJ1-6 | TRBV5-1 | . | TGCGCCAGCAGCTTGATGTCAGATAATTCACCCCTCCACTTT | CASSLMSDNSPLHF
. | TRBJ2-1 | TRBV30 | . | TGTGCCTGGGAGGGTTTCCGGATGGACTCCTACAATGAGCAGTTCTTC | CAWEGFRMDSYNEQFF
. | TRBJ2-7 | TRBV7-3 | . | TGTGCCAGCAGCTTGGGGGGATTGGGGTACGAGCAGTACTTC | CASSLGGLGYEQYF
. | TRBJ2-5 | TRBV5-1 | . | TGCGCCAGCAGCCTAGCGTCTCAAGAGACCCAGTACTTC | CASSLASQETQYF
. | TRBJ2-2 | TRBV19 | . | TGTGCCAGTAGTTATGGGGGCAGAGACGGGGAGCTGTTTTTT | CASSYGGRDGELFF
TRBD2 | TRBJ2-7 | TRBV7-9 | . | TGTGCCAGCAGCACACATGGGGCTAGCGGTCTCTACGAGCAGTACTTC | CASSTHGASGLYEQYF
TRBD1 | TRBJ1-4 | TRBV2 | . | TGTGCCAGCAGTGGGGACAGGGGTGGCGAAAAACTGTTTTTT | CASSGDRGGEKLFF
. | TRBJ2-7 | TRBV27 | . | TGTGCCAGCAGTCAAATTCAAGCGGCATCCTACGAGCAGTACTTC | CASSQIQAASYEQYF
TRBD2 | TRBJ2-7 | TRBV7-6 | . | TGTGCCAGCAGCTTAGGGACTAGCGGACCCACTTTTAGTTACGAGCAGTACTTC | CASSLGTSGPTFSYEQYF
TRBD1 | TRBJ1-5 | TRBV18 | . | TGTGCCAGCTCACCACCGACCCAGGGGGCTGGCAATCAGCCCCAGCATTTT | CASSPPTQGAGNQPQHF
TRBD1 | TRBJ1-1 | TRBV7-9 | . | TGTGCCAGCAGATTTAGCGGGGGACAGGGGCATCCTTTCTTT | CASRFSGGQGHPFF
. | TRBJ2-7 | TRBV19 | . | TGTGCCTCTCAGGGCAGCTCCTACGAGCAGTACTTC | CASQGSSYEQYF
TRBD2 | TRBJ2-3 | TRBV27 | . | TGTGCCAGCAGTTTGGGGACTATCGGCACAGATACGCAGTATTTT | CASSLGTIGTDTQYF
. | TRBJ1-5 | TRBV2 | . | TGTGCCAGCAGTTCTACAGGGCTGAATCAGCCCCAGCATTTT | CASSSTGLNQPQHF
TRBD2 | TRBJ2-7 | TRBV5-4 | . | TGTGCCAGCAGGGGAGGGACGGCAAGCTCCTACGAGCAGTACTTC | CASRGGTASSYEQYF
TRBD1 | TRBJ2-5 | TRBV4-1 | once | TGCGCCAGCAGCCCTTACTCCGGGACAGGGGAAGAGACCCAGTACTTC | CASSPYSGTGEETQYF
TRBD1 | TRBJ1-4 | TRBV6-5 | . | TGTGCCAGCAGCCTTGACAGGGGAGCGGAAAAACTGTTTTTT | CASSLDRGAEKLFF
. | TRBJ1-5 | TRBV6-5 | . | TGTGCCAGCAGTTACATGGAGAATCAGCCCCAGCATTTT | CASSYMENQPQHF
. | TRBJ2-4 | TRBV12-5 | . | TGTGCTAGTGTATCGAGTAGCGTTCAGTACTTC | CASVSSSVQYF
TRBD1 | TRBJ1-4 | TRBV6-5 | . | TGTGCCAGCAGAGTCGACAGGGACTATGAAAAACTGTTTTTT | CASRVDRDYEKLFF
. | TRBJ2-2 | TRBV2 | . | TGTGCCAGCAGGGGTTCCAGCGGCAACACCGGGGAGCTGTTTTTT | CASRGSSGNTGELFF
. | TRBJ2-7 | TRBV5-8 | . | TGTGCCAGCAGTTTCTACAGAGGGGAGCAGTACTTC | CASSFYRGEQYF
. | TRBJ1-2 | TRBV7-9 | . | TGTGCCAGCAGCTCCCCGGGGGTCCTTAACTATGGCTACACCTTC | CASSSPGVLNYGYTF
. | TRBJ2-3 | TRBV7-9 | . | TGTGCCAGCAGCCCCAGACGGGACTCAGCAGTCGTTGACACAGATACGCAGTATTTT | CASSPRRDSAVVDTDTQYF